These T cell receptor beta chains were read from a single sample in a study of radiotherapy plus CTLA-4 blockade in lung cancer. The table came from immunoSEQ multiplex PCR; TCRdb's copy has only in-frame clones and leaves some out. In the table there are approximately 67,000 clones, about four fifths of which are singletons. Here the sequenced sample was peripheral blood, taken from a patient treated with radiotherapy plus ipilimumab. These receptors all stem from a human donor with non-small cell lung cancer who had a partial response to radiotherapy plus ipilimumab. CDR3s include the opening cysteine and the closing phenylalanine or tryptophan. Each record gives: CDR3 DNA, CDR3 protein, J gene, V gene, D gene, clone size. The D gene is left open where the match is weak. Not every row has a clone size; where given, it reads once, few, many or a size class.

cdr3_nt: TGTGCCAGCAGTTCTTTCAGTTTAAACACTGAAGCTTTCTTT
cdr3_aa: CASSSFSLNTEAFF
j_call: TRBJ1-1
v_call: TRBV28
d_call: .
clone_size: .

cdr3_nt: TGTGCCTGGAGCCCGGGGTTTGGACTTACCTACGAGCAGTACTTC
cdr3_aa: CAWSPGFGLTYEQYF
j_call: TRBJ2-7
v_call: TRBV30
d_call: .
clone_size: .

cdr3_nt: TGCGCCAGCAGCCCGTGGGAGGGAAGGGAGACCCAGTACTTC
cdr3_aa: CASSPWEGRETQYF
j_call: TRBJ2-5
v_call: TRBV5-1
d_call: TRBD2
clone_size: .

cdr3_nt: TGTGCCAGCAGCCTGACCGGGACTAGCGAGCACAATGAGCAGTTCTTC
cdr3_aa: CASSLTGTSEHNEQFF
j_call: TRBJ2-1
v_call: TRBV21-1
d_call: .
clone_size: few

cdr3_nt: TGTGCCAGCAGCGTACTAAGTGGGAACACCGGGGAGCTGTTTTTT
cdr3_aa: CASSVLSGNTGELFF
j_call: TRBJ2-2
v_call: TRBV9
d_call: .
clone_size: few

cdr3_nt: TGTGCCAGCAGCGCCGGGACAGGGGGGGAGACCCAGTACTTC
cdr3_aa: CASSAGTGGETQYF
j_call: TRBJ2-5
v_call: TRBV9
d_call: TRBD1
clone_size: .

cdr3_nt: TGTGCCAGCAGGCCTCATATGAGGACAGGGGGAGAGACTGAAGCTTTCTTT
cdr3_aa: CASRPHMRTGGETEAFF
j_call: TRBJ1-1
v_call: TRBV27
d_call: TRBD1
clone_size: .

cdr3_nt: TGCGCCAGCAGTCTTAATCCTAGCGGGAGCTCCTACGAGCAGTACTTC
cdr3_aa: CASSLNPSGSSYEQYF
j_call: TRBJ2-7
v_call: TRBV5-1
d_call: TRBD2
clone_size: .

cdr3_nt: TGTGCCAGCAGCGCGGGACAGGGGGCATACAATGAGCAGTTCTTC
cdr3_aa: CASSAGQGAYNEQFF
j_call: TRBJ2-1
v_call: TRBV6-1
d_call: TRBD1
clone_size: .

cdr3_nt: TGTGCCAGTGGGTCCCGGTCGGGTGAGCAGTTCTTC
cdr3_aa: CASGSRSGEQFF
j_call: TRBJ2-1
v_call: TRBV19
d_call: .
clone_size: .

cdr3_nt: TGCGCCAGCAGCTTGGACGCTCTAGAGACCGGGGAGCTGTTTTTT
cdr3_aa: CASSLDALETGELFF
j_call: TRBJ2-2
v_call: TRBV5-1
d_call: .
clone_size: .

cdr3_nt: TGTGCCAGCTCACCGATCAGGGGAGAGAATGGCTACACCTTC
cdr3_aa: CASSPIRGENGYTF
j_call: TRBJ1-2
v_call: TRBV18
d_call: .
clone_size: .

cdr3_nt: TGTGCCAGCAGCTTACTCAGGGTGGGTGAAGCTTTCTTT
cdr3_aa: CASSLLRVGEAFF
j_call: TRBJ1-1
v_call: TRBV7-2
d_call: .
clone_size: .

cdr3_nt: TGTGCCAGGAGTATGGGGACAGGGAGCTACGAGCAGTACTTC
cdr3_aa: CARSMGTGSYEQYF
j_call: TRBJ2-7
v_call: TRBV27
d_call: TRBD1
clone_size: .

cdr3_nt: TGTGCCAGCAGCCTACCCGGACTAGCCGGTGAGCAGTTCTTC
cdr3_aa: CASSLPGLAGEQFF
j_call: TRBJ2-1
v_call: TRBV6-5
d_call: TRBD2
clone_size: .

cdr3_nt: TGTGCCAGCAGTGAAATGACTAGCAGGGGACAAGAGACCCAGTACTTC
cdr3_aa: CASSEMTSRGQETQYF
j_call: TRBJ2-5
v_call: TRBV6-1
d_call: .
clone_size: .

cdr3_nt: TGTGCCAGCAGTCAGCGGGAGGGTGAGAATGAGCAGTTCTTC
cdr3_aa: CASSQREGENEQFF
j_call: TRBJ2-1
v_call: TRBV6-1
d_call: TRBD2
clone_size: .

cdr3_nt: TGTGCCACCAGCCCTCGGACGGCCTGGGGGGAGCAGTACTTC
cdr3_aa: CATSPRTAWGEQYF
j_call: TRBJ2-5
v_call: TRBV15
d_call: .
clone_size: .

cdr3_nt: TGTGCCAGCAGTCTGGGGGACAAGGCCAAAAACATTCAGTACTTC
cdr3_aa: CASSLGDKAKNIQYF
j_call: TRBJ2-4
v_call: TRBV28
d_call: .
clone_size: .